These T cell receptor beta chains were read from a single sample in a study of shared clonotypes between healthy human individuals. The table came from immunoSEQ multiplex PCR; TCRdb's copy has only in-frame clones and leaves some out. Of a few million clones listed, 85% to 95% were seen once; the top ten hold over 0.12%. The source material was naive CD4+ T cells sorted from blood. These receptors came from a man between 18 and 35 years old in good health. CDR3s include the opening cysteine and the closing phenylalanine or tryptophan. The D gene is left open where the match is weak. Clone size appears in some rows only: once, few, many, or a class for an expanded clone.

v_gene,j_gene,d_gene,abundance,CDR3aa,CDR3nt
TRBV7-6,TRBJ2-5,-,-,CASSLSRDQETQYF,TGTGCCAGCAGCTTAAGCAGGGACCAAGAGACCCAGTACTTC
TRBV5-5,TRBJ1-6,-,-,CASSLVPGTRNSPLHF,TGTGCCAGCAGCTTGGTCCCGGGTACGAGGAATTCACCCCTCCACTTT
TRBV6-5,TRBJ2-5,TRBD2,-,CASSPPGGMETQYF,TGTGCCAGCAGTCCCCCCGGGGGGATGGAGACCCAGTACTTC
TRBV9,TRBJ1-2,TRBD1,-,CASSVATGANYGYTF,TGTGCCAGCAGCGTGGCGACAGGGGCTAACTATGGCTACACCTTC
TRBV11-2,TRBJ2-2,-,-,CASSIMAGTLMTGELFF,TGTGCCAGCAGCATTATGGCCGGGACTCTCATGACCGGGGAGCTGTTTTTT
TRBV14,TRBJ2-7,-,-,CASSPRTLSYEQYF,TGTGCCAGCAGCCCTAGGACACTTTCCTACGAGCAGTACTTC
TRBV2,TRBJ2-7,-,-,CASSSGRNSYEQYF,TGTGCCAGCAGCTCGGGACGAAACTCCTACGAGCAGTACTTC
TRBV18,TRBJ2-7,-,-,CASSNHAETYEQYF,TGTGCCAGCTCAAACCATGCGGAGACCTACGAGCAGTACTTC
TRBV21-1,TRBJ2-2,-,-,CASSYRSAPEDTGELFF,TGTGCCAGCAGCTACCGTTCAGCGCCGGAGGACACCGGGGAGCTGTTTTTT
TRBV27,TRBJ2-7,TRBD1,-,CASSRPGGSYEQYF,TGTGCCAGCAGCCGTCCAGGGGGCTCCTACGAGCAGTACTTC
TRBV5-1,TRBJ2-1,-,once,CASSLAAGPGPTRSNEQFF,TGCGCCAGCAGCTTGGCCGCAGGCCCCGGACCCACTCGGTCCAATGAGCAGTTCTTC
TRBV5-1,TRBJ2-7,TRBD2,-,CASSLAAGGYEQYF,TGCGCCAGCAGCTTGGCAGCGGGGGGCTACGAGCAGTACTTC
TRBV10-3,TRBJ1-1,-,few,CAINRERTDTEAFF,TGTGCCATCAATAGAGAAAGGACGGACACTGAAGCTTTCTTT
TRBV5-8,TRBJ1-2,-,-,CASSTPDRANYGYTF,TGTGCCAGCAGCACCCCGGACAGAGCTAACTATGGCTACACCTTC
TRBV15,TRBJ2-1,-,-,CATSRGREGNEQFF,TGTGCCACCAGCAGAGGCCGCGAGGGCAATGAGCAGTTCTTC
TRBV6-5,TRBJ1-1,TRBD1,-,CASTFQGGTSEAFF,TGTGCCAGCACCTTCCAGGGGGGAACTTCTGAAGCTTTCTTT
TRBV25-1,TRBJ2-7,TRBD2,-,CASSDPTSGSYEQYF,TGTGCCAGCAGTGATCCGACTAGCGGGAGTTACGAGCAGTACTTC
TRBV27,TRBJ1-2,-,-,CASSPYKGIDYGYTF,TGTGCCAGCAGTCCCTATAAGGGAATCGACTATGGCTACACCTTC
TRBV12-5,TRBJ1-2,-,-,CASGLDVNYGYTF,TGTGCTAGTGGTTTGGACGTGAACTATGGCTACACCTTC
TRBV4-2,TRBJ2-6,-,-,CASSPDGAGANVLTF,TGTGCCAGCAGCCCTGATGGGGCTGGGGCCAACGTCCTGACTTTC
TRBV4-3,TRBJ2-5,TRBD2,-,CASSQAAGGGETQYF,TGCGCCAGCAGCCAAGCAGCGGGAGGGGGGGAGACCCAGTACTTC
TRBV30,TRBJ1-5,-,few,CAWSVEGGQPQHF,TGTGCCTGGAGTGTGGAGGGCGGTCAGCCCCAGCATTTT
TRBV6-1,TRBJ2-2,TRBD2,-,CASSEAGRAGPGELFF,TGTGCCAGCAGTGAAGCTGGGAGGGCAGGGCCCGGGGAGCTGTTTTTT
TRBV6-6,TRBJ2-5,TRBD1,-,CASSPPPGQGSETQYF,TGTGCCAGCAGTCCCCCCCCGGGACAGGGCTCCGAGACCCAGTACTTC
TRBV19,TRBJ2-3,TRBD1,-,CASSSTGAGTDTQYF,TGTGCCAGTAGTTCGACAGGGGCAGGGACAGATACGCAGTATTTT
TRBV29-1,TRBJ1-2,-,-,CSEGGRGGYTF,TGCAGCGAAGGGGGAAGGGGTGGCTACACCTTC
TRBV4-1,TRBJ2-7,-,-,CASSLGQTYEQYF,TGCGCCAGCAGCCTAGGACAGACCTACGAGCAGTACTTC
TRBV5-4,TRBJ2-3,-,-,CASSLEADTQYF,TGTGCCAGCAGCTTAGAGGCAGATACGCAGTATTTT
TRBV6-6,TRBJ2-7,-,-,CASRNGNSYEQYF,TGTGCCAGCAGGAACGGGAACTCCTACGAGCAGTACTTC
TRBV2,TRBJ1-1,-,-,CATTRAVLSTEAFF,TGTGCCACAACCCGGGCAGTCCTCTCCACTGAAGCTTTCTTT
TRBV5-1,TRBJ1-4,TRBD1,once,CASSPGTGGVKEKTNEKLFF,TGCGCCAGCAGCCCCGGGACAGGGGGTGTTAAGGAGAAAACTAATGAAAAACTGTTTTTT
TRBV4-1,TRBJ2-5,TRBD2,-,CASSQLTGGRETQYF,TGCGCCAGCAGCCAGTTAACGGGGGGGCGTGAGACCCAGTACTTC
TRBV7-6,TRBJ1-1,-,-,CASSLGTMNTEAFF,TGTGCCAGCAGCTTAGGGACCATGAACACTGAAGCTTTCTTT
TRBV18,TRBJ1-1,-,-,CASSPASGVHTEAFF,TGTGCCAGCTCACCCGCCTCCGGGGTACACACTGAAGCTTTCTTT
TRBV5-1,TRBJ2-1,TRBD2,-,CASSSAGGAYNEQFF,TGCGCCAGCAGCTCAGCGGGAGGTGCCTACAATGAGCAGTTCTTC
TRBV6-5,TRBJ1-4,-,once,CASSYLASKGEKLFF,TGTGCCAGCAGTTACTTGGCCTCCAAAGGAGAAAAACTGTTTTTT
TRBV30,TRBJ2-7,TRBD1,-,CAWGTGTGGLEQYF,TGTGCCTGGGGAACCGGGACAGGGGGACTCGAGCAGTACTTC
TRBV10-2,TRBJ1-1,-,-,CASSEDGNTEAFF,TGCGCCAGCAGTGAAGACGGGAACACTGAAGCTTTCTTT
TRBV7-6,TRBJ2-3,-,-,CASSPGLGGGDTQYF,TGTGCCAGCAGCCCCGGCTTGGGGGGTGGAGATACGCAGTATTTT
TRBV11-2,TRBJ1-1,-,-,CASSQGGTEAFF,TGTGCCAGCAGCCAAGGGGGAACTGAAGCTTTCTTT
TRBV6-5,TRBJ1-2,-,-,CASSKTGFNYGYTF,TGTGCCAGCAGTAAGACAGGCTTTAACTATGGCTACACCTTC
TRBV7-2,TRBJ2-7,-,-,CASSSAHSYEQYF,TGTGCCAGCAGCTCGGCCCACTCCTACGAGCAGTACTTC
TRBV4-1,TRBJ2-3,TRBD2,-,CASSQWGLAGTDTQYF,TGCGCCAGCAGCCAATGGGGACTAGCGGGAACAGATACGCAGTATTTT
TRBV19,TRBJ1-5,TRBD1,few,CASSTGTGANQPQHF,TGTGCCAGTAGTACCGGGACAGGGGCTAATCAGCCCCAGCATTTT
TRBV11-2,TRBJ2-1,-,-,CASSFREGSYNEQFF,TGTGCCAGCAGCTTTCGCGAGGGCTCCTACAATGAGCAGTTCTTC
TRBV2,TRBJ2-3,TRBD2,-,CASSLQGVRGETDTQYF,TGTGCCAGCAGTTTACAGGGCGTGCGGGGGGAAACAGATACGCAGTATTTT
TRBV6-5,TRBJ2-7,TRBD1,-,CASSLRQGSYEQYF,TGTGCCAGCAGTCTAAGACAGGGCTCCTACGAGCAGTACTTC
TRBV15,TRBJ2-5,-,once,CATSRGSPAQNGLDHF,TGTGCCACCAGCAGAGGTAGCCCTGCGCAGAACGGGCTTGATCACTTC
TRBV7-2,TRBJ2-3,-,-,CASSAGSGITDTQYF,TGTGCCAGCAGCGCCGGTAGCGGCATCACAGATACGCAGTATTTT
TRBV30,TRBJ2-2,TRBD1,-,CAWSPRPGQVGITGELFF,TGTGCCTGGAGCCCAAGGCCGGGACAGGTGGGGATCACCGGGGAGCTGTTTTTT
TRBV4-1,TRBJ2-5,TRBD1,-,CASSHPGQGPTQETQYF,TGCGCCAGCAGCCATCCCGGACAGGGCCCTACCCAAGAGACCCAGTACTTC
TRBV4-3,TRBJ2-7,TRBD2,-,CASSQDAGTSGRVQYF,TGCGCCAGCAGCCAAGACGCCGGGACTAGCGGGAGGGTACAGTACTTC
TRBV6-6,TRBJ2-5,-,-,CASSYEWVAEGTQYF,TGTGCCAGCAGTTACGAGTGGGTGGCAGAGGGGACCCAGTACTTC
TRBV19,TRBJ2-3,-,-,CASSIGLGLTDTQYF,TGTGCCAGTAGTATAGGGCTAGGGCTCACAGATACGCAGTATTTT
TRBV30,TRBJ2-7,-,-,CAWSVLSGLTGEQYF,TGTGCCTGGAGTGTTCTAAGCGGCCTCACGGGCGAGCAGTACTTC
TRBV6-5,TRBJ2-5,TRBD2,-,CASRPIAGSGETQYF,TGTGCCAGCAGACCAATAGCGGGATCGGGAGAGACCCAGTACTTC